This is a list of T cell receptor beta chains from one sample in a study of shared clonotypes between healthy human individuals. Here immunoSEQ multiplex PCR was the method, and the copy in TCRdb shows in-frame clones only, minus some. The sample has some 500,000 clones; around 96% are singletons. Sequencing used naive CD4+ T cells sorted from blood. These receptors all come from a woman in her twenties or thirties in good health. The CDR3 runs from the conserved cysteine through the conserved F or W. Each record gives: V gene, J gene, D gene, clone size, CDR3 protein, CDR3 DNA. The D gene is left open where the match is weak. Clone size is given for some rows only: seen once, a few or many times, or a class if the clone is expanded.

>TRBV5-1|TRBJ2-7|.|.
CASSLAAVRTYEQYF
TGCGCCAGCAGCTTGGCTGCAGTTAGGACCTACGAGCAGTACTTC
>TRBV12-2|TRBJ2-1|.|.
CASRRNEQFF
TGTGCAAGTCGCCGCAATGAGCAGTTCTTC
>TRBV29-1|TRBJ2-1|TRBD2|.
CSVGPSGRVYNEQFF
TGCAGCGTTGGACCTAGCGGGAGGGTTTACAATGAGCAGTTCTTC
>TRBV19|TRBJ2-7|TRBD2|.
CASSISAPQLAGAYEQYF
TGTGCCAGTAGTATTTCGGCCCCCCAGCTAGCGGGAGCCTACGAGCAGTACTTC
>TRBV28|TRBJ2-3|.|.
CASSLNSDTQYF
TGTGCCAGCAGTTTGAACTCAGATACGCAGTATTTT
>TRBV27|TRBJ2-5|.|.
CASSPVLAETQYF
TGTGCCAGCAGTCCCGTCCTGGCAGAGACCCAGTACTTC
>TRBV7-8|TRBJ1-2|.|.
CASSLALGVRANYGYTF
TGTGCCAGCAGCTTAGCGCTGGGGGTTCGGGCTAACTATGGCTACACCTTC
>TRBV2|TRBJ2-5|TRBD2|.
CAGLTSAQETQYF
TGTGCCGGATTAACTAGCGCCCAAGAGACCCAGTACTTC
>TRBV6-1|TRBJ2-7|.|once
CASTPGRIFSYEQYF
TGTGCCAGCACCCCTGGTAGAATTTTTTCCTACGAGCAGTACTTC
>TRBV27|TRBJ1-1|.|.
CASSKNTEAFF
TGTGCCAGCAGTAAGAACACTGAAGCTTTCTTT
>TRBV7-8|TRBJ2-1|TRBD2|.
CASSYGLAGQGVNEQFF
TGTGCCAGCAGCTACGGACTAGCGGGCCAAGGTGTCAATGAGCAGTTCTTC
>TRBV18|TRBJ2-7|TRBD1|.
CASSPAGTGGWSEQYF
TGTGCCAGCTCACCGGCCGGGACAGGGGGTTGGAGCGAGCAGTACTTC
>TRBV11-2|TRBJ2-7|.|.
CASSLGLGGGEQYF
TGTGCCAGCAGCTTAGGACTAGGAGGGGGCGAGCAGTACTTC
>TRBV27|TRBJ2-7|.|.
CASSLALAGQVEQYF
TGTGCCAGCAGTTTAGCTCTAGCGGGACAGGTCGAGCAGTACTTC
>TRBV7-8|TRBJ2-7|TRBD1|.
CASTRGGDSYEQYF
TGTGCCAGCACCCGTGGTGGGGACAGCTACGAGCAGTACTTC
>TRBV9|TRBJ2-7|TRBD2|.
CASKRIGGSYEQYF
TGTGCCAGCAAGCGTATCGGGGGGTCCTACGAGCAGTACTTC
>TRBV20-1|TRBJ2-1|.|.
CSAVLRNEQFF
TGCAGTGCCGTACTTCGAAATGAGCAGTTCTTC
>TRBV28|TRBJ2-7|.|once
CASSSPTETYEQYF
TGTGCCAGCAGTTCCCCTACGGAGACCTACGAGCAGTACTTC
>TRBV5-1|TRBJ2-5|TRBD2|.
CASSLAGLALETQYF
TGCGCCAGCAGCTTGGCGGGACTAGCGCTAGAGACCCAGTACTTC
>TRBV6-5|TRBJ2-2|.|.
CASSRTEQTGELFF
TGTGCCAGCAGTCGTACCGAACAGACCGGGGAGCTGTTTTTT
>TRBV6-6|TRBJ1-1|TRBD1|.
CASTTGQGATEAFF
TGTGCCAGCACTACCGGACAGGGGGCCACTGAAGCTTTCTTT
>TRBV5-8|TRBJ1-5|.|once
CASSSTPTGSGNQPQHF
TGTGCCAGCAGCTCCACCCCGACGGGTTCGGGCAATCAGCCCCAGCATTTT
>TRBV6-1|TRBJ2-7|TRBD1|.
CASEQGTNSYEQYF
TGTGCCAGCGAACAGGGGACCAACTCCTACGAGCAGTACTTC
>TRBV9|TRBJ2-7|TRBD2|.
CASSVRTSGDYEQYF
TGTGCCAGCAGCGTAAGGACTAGCGGAGACTACGAGCAGTACTTC